The next 26 T cell receptor beta chains were all read from a single sample in a study of control samples from healthy donors and cancer patients. This table comes from immunoSEQ multiplex PCR, and its TCRdb copy is limited to in-frame clones, with some not included. The data show 170,000 or so clones, 90% to 95% seen once. Sequences were obtained from blood. Receptors originate from a middle-aged woman in good health.

This clone is a singleton in its sample. The rearrangement joins TRBV5-1 to TRBJ2-7; 9 nucleotides align to TRBD1. With 4 bases clipped from V and 2 bases from J, the junction kept 7 bases outside the gene matches. CDR1 SGHRS and CDR2 YFSETQ come from the germline V gene. The CDR3 is 15 residues long. The CDR3 sequence: CASSGGTGTTYEQYF. The CDR3 DNA sequence: TGCGCCAGCAGCGGAGGGACAGGGACAACCTACGAGCAGTACTTC.

This clone was observed once. The chain links TRBV6-2 or TRBV6-3 to TRBJ1-2, with TRBD1 as a possible D gene (6 bases). The CDR3 is 15 residues long. The germline gives CDR1 MNHEY, CDR2 SVGEGT. Trimming cost V 6 bases and J 4 bases, with 18 bases left between them. This chain's CDR3 is CASSPRAGDVYGYTF. CDR3 nucleotides: TGTGCCAGCAGCCCTAGGGCAGGGGACGTCTATGGCTACACCTTC.

This CDR3 reads CAISLAEGREQFF. CDR3 DNA: TGTGCCATCAGTCTGGCCGAGGGCCGAGAGCAGTTCTTC. The rearrangement joins TRBV10-3 to TRBJ2-1, with D possibly matching TRBD2 (5 bases). The length of the CDR3 is 13 residues. The V and J ends lost 5 bases and 10 bases respectively, with 15 bases between them. Looked up from germline, CDR1 is ENHRY and CDR2 is SYGVKD.

CDR3 loop: CASSYFRPPLHF. The CDR3 DNA reads TGTGCCAGCAGTTACTTCCGTCCACCCCTCCACTTT. The chain has TRBV6-2 or TRBV6-3 and TRBJ1-6, with D unclear. The V and J ends lost 1 base and 11 bases respectively, with 6 bases between them. CDR1 and CDR2 (germline): MNHEY, SVGEGT. The CDR3 is 12 amino acids.

This sequence joins TRBV5-1 and TRBJ1-2, with TRBD1 matching 9 bases. Germline CDR1 is SGHRS and CDR2 is YFSETQ. This CDR3 spans 19 amino acids. With 4 bases clipped from V and 4 bases from J, the junction kept 20 bases outside the gene matches. Here the CDR3 reads CASSIELLLSGQGAYGYTF. In nucleotides, the CDR3 is TGCGCCAGCAGCATCGAACTTCTTTTATCGGGACAGGGCGCCTATGGCTACACCTTC.

The rearrangement links TRBV12-3 or TRBV12-4 to TRBJ1-2, with D perhaps TRBD1 (6 bases). This CDR3 has 13 amino acids. The V end was cut by 2 bases, the J end by 11 bases, with 15 bases between. This CDR3 is CASSLRQAGRYTF. Here the CDR3 DNA reads TGTGCCAGCAGTTTACGACAGGCAGGTCGGTACACCTTC.

This clone was recorded only once. The J gene is TRBJ2-1, the V gene TRBV6-2 or TRBV6-3, with a possible D match to TRBD2 (5 bases). Germline V gene sequence: CDR1 MNHEY, CDR2 SVGEGT. V was trimmed by 5 bases and J by 4 bases, leaving 6 bases between them. The CDR3 sequence is 12 residues long. CDR3 loop: CASSTRYNEQFF. CDR3 sequence (DNA): TGTGCCAGCAGTACTAGATACAATGAGCAGTTCTTC.

The rearrangement uses TRBV3-1 (or the pseudogene TRBV3-2) and TRBJ2-6; the D is unclear. CDR3 size: 17 residues. V lost 0 bases and J lost 0, with 9 bases in between. CDR1 and CDR2 (germline): LGHDT, YNNKEL (reference sequence). Written as DNA, the CDR3 is TGTGCCAGCAGCCAAGATTTAGGTACCTCTGGGGCCAACGTCCTGACTTTC. Its protein is CASSQDLGTSGANVLTF.

The chain combines TRBV5-6 with TRBJ2-3, with D perhaps TRBD1 or TRBD2 (6 bases each). V was clipped by 6 bases and J by 8 bases, with 19 bases between them. The CDR3 is 14 residues long. The V gene's germline CDR1 is SGHDT and CDR2 YYEEEE. The DNA for the CDR3 is TGTGCCAGCAACACCCAGGGGAGGTTGGCTACGCAGTATTTT. The encoded protein is CASNTQGRLATQYF.

This chain connects TRBV4-3 to TRBJ1-2; a weak D match, TRBD1 (5 bases). V gave up 4 bases and J gave up 5 bases, with 17 bases separating them. The CDR3 has 15 amino acids. CDR1 and CDR2 (germline): LGHNA, YSLEER. As DNA, the CDR3 is TGCGCCAGCAGCCCGGGGGTCACTGGCGGGTATGGCTACACCTTC. Translation gives CASSPGVTGGYGYTF.

This clone appeared once. The rearrangement uses TRBV6-1 and TRBJ2-1; 12 bases are a match to TRBD2. With 2 bases clipped from V and 7 bases from J, the junction kept 9 bases outside the gene matches. The CDR3 totals 17 residues. The germline CDR1 and CDR2 sequences are MNHNS and SASEGT. The CDR3 DNA follows: TGTGCCAGCAGTGAACGGTATTGGACTAGCGGGAAAAATGAGCAGTTCTTC. This translates into CASSERYWTSGKNEQFF.

This clone came up once. This chain joins TRBV27 and TRBJ1-2, with 9 bases identical to TRBD1. The V segment lost 5 bases and the J segment 7 bases; nucleotides outside the gene matches: 5. Germline CDR1 is MNHEY and CDR2 is SMNVEV (reference sequence). CDR3 length: 13 residues. The CDR3 loop is CASSPQGAGGYTF. In DNA form, the CDR3 reads TGTGCCAGCAGTCCACAGGGGGCGGGTGGCTACACCTTC.

Points on this clone: At the DNA level, this CDR3 is encoded by other sequences in the same sample as well. The chain couples TRBV9 to TRBJ1-2; 8 bases agree with TRBD1. CDR1 is SGDLS and CDR2 is YYNGEE in the germline V gene. Trimming cost V 0 bases and J 8 bases; bases outside gene matches: 3. There are 13 residues in the CDR3. CDR3 residues: CASSVVQGGGYTF. The CDR3 bases are TGTGCCAGCAGCGTAGTACAGGGGGGGGGCTACACCTTC.

This chain joins TRBV6-1 and TRBJ2-7; D uncertain. From germline, CDR1 is MNHNS and CDR2 SASEGT. V was shortened by 2 bases and J by 2 bases, with 7 bases between the two germline ends. This CDR3 region has 13 residues. The CDR3 loop is CASSENAPYEQYF. In DNA, the CDR3 is TGTGCCAGCAGTGAAAATGCCCCCTACGAGCAGTACTTC.

The V call is TRBV7-9, the J call TRBJ1-1, with D hard to call. Germline V gene lookup returns CDR1 SEHNR and CDR2 FQNEAQ (reference sequence). The CDR3 is made up of 14 amino acids. V lost 3 bases and J lost 3, with 11 bases in between. CDR3 loop: CASSLGLFDTEAFF. The DNA of the CDR3 is TGTGCCAGCAGCTTGGGCCTGTTCGACACTGAAGCTTTCTTT.

The CDR3 coding sequence is TGCAGCGTGGGGGGGCAATTCAAAAACATTCAGTACTTC. Its translation: CSVGGQFKNIQYF. The chain employs TRBV29-1 and TRBJ2-4; maybe TRBD2 (7 bases). Germline-derived CDR1 and CDR2 are SQVTM and ANQGSEA. Trimming took off 6 bases at V and 3 bases at J, with 12 bases between the two ends. The CDR3 covers 13 residues.

The chain uses TRBV2 and TRBJ2-7; D unresolved. Trimming removed 7 bases from V and 7 bases from J, with 14 bases in between. This CDR3 spans 12 amino acids. Per germline, CDR1 SNHLY and CDR2 FYNNEI. CDR3 DNA sequence: TGTGCCAGCAAACGAGAGGCTTCAGAGCAGTACTTC. Residues: CASKREASEQYF.

The V and J genes are TRBV29-1 and TRBJ2-7; TRBD1 matches 9 bases. The CDR3 covers 11 residues. Germline trimming cut 6 bases from V and 9 bases from J; bases unmatched to any gene: 6. Germline lookup yields CDR1 SQVTM and CDR2 ANQGSEA. The CDR3 is CSVADRGRQYF. In DNA form, the CDR3 reads TGCAGCGTCGCGGACAGGGGACGGCAGTACTTC.

V is TRBV18 and J is TRBJ2-7; 9 nucleotides line up with TRBD1. This CDR3 has 14 amino acids. Losses at the gene ends were 6 bases for V and 0 bases for J; bases not matched to a gene: 3. From germline, CDR1 is KGHSH and CDR2 LQKENI. DNA for the CDR3: TGTGCCAGCTCCCGGACAGGGGTCTCCTACGAGCAGTACTTC. Translation: CASSRTGVSYEQYF. Drawing the rest from reference TRBV18 and TRBJ2-7, the complete variable domain is NAGVMQNPRHLVRRRGQEARLRCSPMKGHSHVYWYRQLPEEGLKFMVYLQKENIIDESGMPKERFSAEFPKEGPSILRIQQVVRGDSAAYFCASSRTGVSYEQYFGPGTRLTVT.

This clone came up once. The chain uses TRBV10-1 and TRBJ2-3; D is possibly TRBD2 (6 bases). Germline V CDR1 and CDR2: WNHNN, SYGVQD (reference sequence). V dropped 6 bases and J dropped 4 bases, with 17 bases sitting between them. The CDR3 is made up of 15 amino acids. CDR3 DNA sequence: TGCGCCAGCAGCTCCACTAGCTTCGGCGCAGATACGCAGTATTTT. It is translated as CASSSTSFGADTQYF.

The V and J genes are TRBV7-2 and TRBJ2-5, with D possibly TRBD1 on 6 matching bases. V was trimmed by 8 bases and J by 1 base, leaving 11 bases between them. Looked up from germline, CDR1 is SGHTA and CDR2 is FQGNSA. This CDR3 has 13 residues. CDR3 protein: CASGGQIQETQYF. CDR3 nucleotides: TGTGCCAGCGGTGGACAGATCCAAGAGACCCAGTACTTC.

The J gene is TRBJ1-2, the V gene TRBV25-1, with 8 bases fitting TRBD1. V shed 6 bases, J shed 7 bases, and the junction held 7 bases outside the gene matches. The CDR3 is 13 residues long. Germline CDR1 is MGHDK and CDR2 is SYGVNS. In DNA, the CDR3 is TGTGCCAGCAGCCCCCAGGGGGCGCCTGGCTACACCTTC. Translated, it gives CASSPQGAPGYTF.

This chain connects TRBV6-6 to TRBJ1-2; D remains ambiguous. V was clipped by 0 bases and J by 8 bases, with 10 bases between them. Germline CDR1 MNHNY, CDR2 SVGAGI (reference sequence). The CDR3 length is 13 residues. CDR3 in DNA: TGTGCCAGCAGTTACTCGACGGGGAGCGGCTACACCTTC. It specifies CASSYSTGSGYTF.

The J gene is TRBJ2-7, the V gene TRBV30, with TRBD2 identical over 8 bases. Trimming cost V 0 bases and J 3 bases; bases outside gene matches: 10. The CDR3 runs 16 residues. Germline-derived CDR1 and CDR2 are GTSNPN and SVGIG (reference sequence). CDR3 nucleotide sequence: TGTGCCTGGAGTGTACGGGGGGGACCGGGGGTCTACGAGCAGTACTTC. This translates into CAWSVRGGPGVYEQYF.

This sequence joins TRBV30 and TRBJ1-5, with a weak D call TRBD1 (6 bases). V lost 0 bases to trimming and J lost 2 bases, with 14 bases between them. The CDR3 has 16 amino acids. The germline gives CDR1 GTSNPN, CDR2 SVGIG (reference sequence). The CDR3 spells CAWSVPGGQCNQPQHF. CDR3 sequence (DNA): TGTGCCTGGAGTGTACCCGGTGGACAGTGCAATCAGCCCCAGCATTTT.

The chain carries TRBV6-6 and TRBJ2-7; TRBD1 matches 7 bases. The germline V gene has CDR1 MNHNY and CDR2 SVGAGI (reference sequence). V shed 2 bases and J 5 bases; nucleotides not matched to a gene: 6. The CDR3 contains 14 residues. The CDR3 reads CASSYRTGFNEQYF. As DNA, the CDR3 is TGTGCCAGCAGTTACCGGACAGGATTCAACGAGCAGTACTTC.